This T cell receptor beta chain comes out of a study of T-cell memory formation after mild COVID-19. Study-wide background: Clustering of TCRs was largely donor specific. Findings and limits, study-wide: Among contracting clones, CD4+ were mainly CM/EM and CD8+ enriched in EMRA. Still unconfirmed is whether the second-wave clones peaking on day 37 recognized SARS-CoV-2.

The table lists this clonotype with a few counts. As yet, its antigen is unknown. This CDR3 is 12 amino acids long. Germline V gene data show CDR1 as SQVTM and CDR2 as ANQGSEA. Trimming removed 6 bases from V and 4 bases from J, with 12 bases in between. From 5'RACE with constant-segment primers came TCR alpha and TCR beta cDNA libraries that carried sample barcodes and UMIs. A single record per CDR3 protein comes from TCRdb applying MiXCR to the 5' RACE reads. The sample has around 200,000 distinct CDR3 sequences, under 30% seen once. The V call is TRBV29-1, the J call TRBJ1-1; D is perhaps TRBD1 (5 bases). Specimen: PBMCs or a T cell subset sorted from them (not recorded which). The sequence came from an adult woman who had mild COVID-19 (a few samples of this study predate the infection). Cell type and time point are not known. The CDR3 nucleotides read TGCAGCGTGGGGGGTGCGGCCACTGAAGCTTTCTTT. The encoded protein is CSVGGAATEAFF.